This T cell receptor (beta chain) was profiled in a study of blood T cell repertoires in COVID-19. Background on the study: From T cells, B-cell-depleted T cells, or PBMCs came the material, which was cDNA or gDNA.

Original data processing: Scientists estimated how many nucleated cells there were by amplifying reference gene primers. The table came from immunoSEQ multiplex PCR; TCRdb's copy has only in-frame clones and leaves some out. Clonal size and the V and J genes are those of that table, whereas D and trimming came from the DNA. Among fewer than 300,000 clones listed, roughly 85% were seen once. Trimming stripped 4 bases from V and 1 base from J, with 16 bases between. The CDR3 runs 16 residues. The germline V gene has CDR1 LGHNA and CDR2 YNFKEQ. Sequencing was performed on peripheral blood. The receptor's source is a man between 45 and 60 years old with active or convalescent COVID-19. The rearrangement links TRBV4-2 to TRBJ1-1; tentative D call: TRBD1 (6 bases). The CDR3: CASSPYPQGRNTEAFF. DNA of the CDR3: TGTGCCAGCAGCCCGTACCCACAGGGACGGAACACTGAAGCTTTCTTT.